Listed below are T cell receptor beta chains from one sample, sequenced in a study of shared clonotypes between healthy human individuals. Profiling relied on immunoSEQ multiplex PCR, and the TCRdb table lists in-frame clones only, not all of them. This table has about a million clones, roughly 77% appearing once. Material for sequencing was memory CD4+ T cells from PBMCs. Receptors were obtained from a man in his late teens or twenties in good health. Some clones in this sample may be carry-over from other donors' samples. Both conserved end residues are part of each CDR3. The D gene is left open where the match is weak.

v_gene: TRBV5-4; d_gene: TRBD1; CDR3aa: CASSIFTGVGGEAFF
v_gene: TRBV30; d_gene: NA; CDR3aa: CAWGASGDDNEQFF
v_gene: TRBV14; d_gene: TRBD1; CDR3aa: CASSRNRGTGELFF
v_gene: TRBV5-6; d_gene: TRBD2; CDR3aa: CASSIASGRHNEQFF
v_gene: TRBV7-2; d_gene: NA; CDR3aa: CASSSTGPQRETQYF
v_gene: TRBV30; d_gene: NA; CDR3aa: CAWSKDTEAFF
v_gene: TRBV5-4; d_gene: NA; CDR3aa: CASRLIGFAPETQYF
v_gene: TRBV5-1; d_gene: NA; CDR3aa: CASNLAGTDTQYF
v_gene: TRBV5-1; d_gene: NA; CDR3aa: CASSSPGSYNEQFF
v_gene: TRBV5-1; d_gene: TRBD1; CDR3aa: CASSHTQTGVGQYF
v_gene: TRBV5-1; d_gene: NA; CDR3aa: CASSALQSNTEAFF
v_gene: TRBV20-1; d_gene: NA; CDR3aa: CSARKESQYF
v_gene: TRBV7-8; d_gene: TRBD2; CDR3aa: CASSPRRLADYTGELFF
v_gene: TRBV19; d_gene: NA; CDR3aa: CASSIGRRRGEAFF
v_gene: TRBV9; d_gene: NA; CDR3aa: CASSPYGGDQPQHF
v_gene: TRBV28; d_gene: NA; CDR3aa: CASSEMANTYEQYF
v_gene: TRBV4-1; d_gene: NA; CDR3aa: CASSQLDLLIYNEQFF
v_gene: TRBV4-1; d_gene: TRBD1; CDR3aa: CASSSPNRGRDQPQHF
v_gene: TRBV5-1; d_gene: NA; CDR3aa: CASSLNRLANTGELFF
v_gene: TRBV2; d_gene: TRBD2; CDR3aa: CASSEIAGGPNSYEQYF
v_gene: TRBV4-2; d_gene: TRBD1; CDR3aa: CASSQENRGGHQPQHF
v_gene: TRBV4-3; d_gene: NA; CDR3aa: CASSQEYGPEGYEQYF
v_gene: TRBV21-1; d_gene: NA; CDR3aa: CASSKVTVEPGNTIYF
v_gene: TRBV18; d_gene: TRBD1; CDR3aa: CASSPATGGSQPQHF
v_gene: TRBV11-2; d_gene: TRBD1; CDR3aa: CASKGQGLSGNTIYF
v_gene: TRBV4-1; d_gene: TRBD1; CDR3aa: CASSQEWKTGPPANYGYTF
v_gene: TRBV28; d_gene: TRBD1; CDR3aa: CASKLPGTVAEKLFF
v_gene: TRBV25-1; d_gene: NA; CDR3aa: CASSYGSQETQYF
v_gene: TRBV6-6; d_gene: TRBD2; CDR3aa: CASTRTSGNYEQYF
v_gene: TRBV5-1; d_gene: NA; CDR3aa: CASSLLSQTNTGELFF
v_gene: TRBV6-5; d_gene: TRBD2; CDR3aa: CASSYSREGYEQYF
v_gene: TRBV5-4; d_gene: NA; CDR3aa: CASSLAGVTYGYTF
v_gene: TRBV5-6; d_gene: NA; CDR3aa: CASSPTWTTGELFF